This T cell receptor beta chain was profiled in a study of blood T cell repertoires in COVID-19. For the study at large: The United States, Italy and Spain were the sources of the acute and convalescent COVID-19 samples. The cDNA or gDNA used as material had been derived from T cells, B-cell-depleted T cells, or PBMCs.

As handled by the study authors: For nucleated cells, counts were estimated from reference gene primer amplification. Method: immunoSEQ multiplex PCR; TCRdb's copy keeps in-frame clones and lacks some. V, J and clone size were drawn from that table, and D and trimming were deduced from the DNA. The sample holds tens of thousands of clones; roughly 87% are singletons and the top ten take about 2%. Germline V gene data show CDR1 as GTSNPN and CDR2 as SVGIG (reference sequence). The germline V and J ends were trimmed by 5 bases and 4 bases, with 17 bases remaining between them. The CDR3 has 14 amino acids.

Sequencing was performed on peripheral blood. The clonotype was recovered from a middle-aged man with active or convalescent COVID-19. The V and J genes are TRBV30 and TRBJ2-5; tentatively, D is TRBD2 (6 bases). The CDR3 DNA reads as TGTGCCTGGTCTGGCGGGATGATTTTAGAGACCCAGTACTTC. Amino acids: CAWSGGMILETQYF.